These T cell receptor beta chains were read from a single sample in a study of blood T cell repertoires in COVID-19. The repertoire was sequenced with immunoSEQ multiplex PCR; TCRdb's copy has only in-frame clones and lacks some. Of 250,000 to 350,000 clones in the sample, about 87% were seen once. The sample taken for sequencing was peripheral blood. These receptors came from a woman in her fifties or sixties who had recovered from COVID-19. The CDR3 runs from the conserved cysteine through the conserved F or W. A D gene is named only where the DNA matches it firmly. Some rows mark clone size as missing; the rest say once, few, many or name a class of expanded clone.

j_gene: TRBJ1-2
v_gene: TRBV6-5
abundance: NA
d_gene: NA
CDR3nt: TGTGCCACCTATCACGGGGTAACCCTCTATGGCTACACCTTC
CDR3aa: CATYHGVTLYGYTF

j_gene: TRBJ2-7
v_gene: TRBV9
abundance: NA
d_gene: NA
CDR3nt: TGTGCCAGCAGCGTAAGTGTTAGCGGCGAGCAGTACTTC
CDR3aa: CASSVSVSGEQYF

j_gene: TRBJ2-1
v_gene: TRBV7-2
abundance: NA
d_gene: TRBD2
CDR3nt: TGTGCCAGCAGCTTAGGAGTACTAGCGGGAGGTGGGAATGAGCAGTTCTTC
CDR3aa: CASSLGVLAGGGNEQFF

j_gene: TRBJ2-5
v_gene: TRBV27
abundance: NA
d_gene: NA
CDR3nt: TGTGCCAGCAGCCAGTGGGGGCAGGAGACCCAGTACTTC
CDR3aa: CASSQWGQETQYF

j_gene: TRBJ1-1
v_gene: TRBV9
abundance: NA
d_gene: NA
CDR3nt: TGTGCCAGCAGCGCTCGGGGGACGGACACTGAAGCTTTCTTT
CDR3aa: CASSARGTDTEAFF

j_gene: TRBJ1-5
v_gene: TRBV19
abundance: few
d_gene: NA
CDR3nt: TGTGCCAGTAGCCGTACTTTCAATCAGCCCCAGCATTTT
CDR3aa: CASSRTFNQPQHF

j_gene: TRBJ2-3
v_gene: TRBV2
abundance: NA
d_gene: NA
CDR3nt: TGTGCCAGCAGTGAACGACAGGGCACAGATACGCAGTATTTT
CDR3aa: CASSERQGTDTQYF

j_gene: TRBJ2-1
v_gene: TRBV28
abundance: NA
d_gene: NA
CDR3nt: TGTGCCAGCAGGGGACTGAGGGGCTCGAATGAGCAGTTCTTC
CDR3aa: CASRGLRGSNEQFF

j_gene: TRBJ2-5
v_gene: TRBV5-3
abundance: NA
d_gene: NA
CDR3nt: TGTGCCGGGCGGGCGCAGCTTGGGTGGGAGACCCAGTACTTC
CDR3aa: CAGRAQLGWETQYF

j_gene: TRBJ2-7
v_gene: TRBV28
abundance: NA
d_gene: NA
CDR3nt: TGTGCCAGCAGTTCCCCACAGGGCGCGTACGAGCAGTACTTC
CDR3aa: CASSSPQGAYEQYF

j_gene: TRBJ1-1
v_gene: TRBV5-1
abundance: once
d_gene: TRBD1
CDR3nt: TGCGCCAGCAGCTTCGGGACAGGGACTGAAGCTTTCTTT
CDR3aa: CASSFGTGTEAFF

j_gene: TRBJ2-1
v_gene: TRBV9
abundance: NA
d_gene: TRBD2
CDR3nt: TGTGCCAGCAGCGAGACTAGCGCCAAGGACAATGAGCAGTTCTTC
CDR3aa: CASSETSAKDNEQFF

j_gene: TRBJ2-3
v_gene: TRBV29-1
abundance: NA
d_gene: NA
CDR3nt: TGCAGCGTTGCTGAGGGCGGGGAGGCAGATACGCAGTATTTT
CDR3aa: CSVAEGGEADTQYF

j_gene: TRBJ1-2
v_gene: TRBV27
abundance: few
d_gene: NA
CDR3nt: TGTGCCAGCAGCCCCCGGGGCTATGGCTACACCTTC
CDR3aa: CASSPRGYGYTF

j_gene: TRBJ2-2
v_gene: TRBV27
abundance: NA
d_gene: TRBD2
CDR3nt: TGTGCCAGCAGTTTAGTATGGGGAGGGAGTGGATCCGGGGAGCTGTTTTTT
CDR3aa: CASSLVWGGSGSGELFF

j_gene: TRBJ1-6
v_gene: TRBV5-6
abundance: NA
d_gene: TRBD1
CDR3nt: TGTGCCAGCAGCACCGTGACAGGGGGCCTGGATTCACCCCTCCACTTT
CDR3aa: CASSTVTGGLDSPLHF

j_gene: TRBJ1-1
v_gene: TRBV6-2/TRBV6-3
abundance: NA
d_gene: TRBD1
CDR3nt: TGTGCCAGCAGTTTACGACAGGGGAGGATGAACACTGAAGCTTTCTTT
CDR3aa: CASSLRQGRMNTEAFF

j_gene: TRBJ1-1
v_gene: TRBV10-3
abundance: NA
d_gene: TRBD1
CDR3nt: TGTGCCATCAGTGAGTCCACAGGGGGCGCTTTAAAGACTGAAGCTTTCTTT
CDR3aa: CAISESTGGALKTEAFF

j_gene: TRBJ2-3
v_gene: TRBV7-9
abundance: NA
d_gene: NA
CDR3nt: TGTGCCAGCAGCTTAGACGTGAGGGATACGCAGTATTTT
CDR3aa: CASSLDVRDTQYF

j_gene: TRBJ1-3
v_gene: TRBV19
abundance: NA
d_gene: TRBD1
CDR3nt: TGTGCCAGTAGTTCTACCGGGACAGTCGGAAACACCATATATTTT
CDR3aa: CASSSTGTVGNTIYF

j_gene: TRBJ2-7
v_gene: TRBV5-1
abundance: NA
d_gene: NA
CDR3nt: TGCGCCAGCAAACGGGGAGACTCCTACGAGCAGTACTTC
CDR3aa: CASKRGDSYEQYF

j_gene: TRBJ2-3
v_gene: TRBV10-3
abundance: NA
d_gene: NA
CDR3nt: TGTGCCACCAGGGCGGGCGCCAATAGAGATACGCAGTATTTT
CDR3aa: CATRAGANRDTQYF

j_gene: TRBJ2-5
v_gene: TRBV7-8
abundance: once
d_gene: TRBD2
CDR3nt: TGTGCCAGCAGCTTGGCTAGCGGTCAAGAGACCCAGTACTTC
CDR3aa: CASSLASGQETQYF

j_gene: TRBJ2-7
v_gene: TRBV28
abundance: once
d_gene: TRBD2
CDR3nt: TGTGCCAGCAGCCCGACTAGCGGGGTATACGAGCAGTACTTC
CDR3aa: CASSPTSGVYEQYF

j_gene: TRBJ2-5
v_gene: TRBV6-1
abundance: NA
d_gene: NA
CDR3nt: TGTGCCAGCAGTGAGACACCCCAAGAGACCCAGTACTTC
CDR3aa: CASSETPQETQYF

j_gene: TRBJ2-7
v_gene: TRBV6-5
abundance: NA
d_gene: TRBD1
CDR3nt: TGTGCCAGCAGCCGCACAGGGGGAGCCTACGAGCAGTACTTC
CDR3aa: CASSRTGGAYEQYF

j_gene: TRBJ1-2
v_gene: TRBV29-1
abundance: NA
d_gene: TRBD1
CDR3nt: TGCAGCGACAAGACAGGGGGCTATGGCTACACCTTC
CDR3aa: CSDKTGGYGYTF

j_gene: TRBJ2-5
v_gene: TRBV7-3
abundance: once
d_gene: NA
CDR3nt: TGTGCCAGCAGCTTAACGGGAGAGCTTTTAGAGACCCAGTACTTC
CDR3aa: CASSLTGELLETQYF

j_gene: TRBJ2-1
v_gene: TRBV12-3/TRBV12-4
abundance: NA
d_gene: NA
CDR3nt: TGTGCCAGCGGTACACCCAGGAAGCTCTTC
CDR3aa: CASGTPRKLF

j_gene: TRBJ2-3
v_gene: TRBV6-2/TRBV6-3
abundance: NA
d_gene: NA
CDR3nt: TGTGCCAGCAGTCAGACAGGAACGCAGTATTTT
CDR3aa: CASSQTGTQYF

j_gene: TRBJ1-3
v_gene: TRBV4-3
abundance: NA
d_gene: NA
CDR3nt: TGCGCCAGCAGCCAACAGCAGCGAGGAGGAAACACCATATATTTT
CDR3aa: CASSQQQRGGNTIYF

j_gene: TRBJ2-3
v_gene: TRBV4-2
abundance: NA
d_gene: TRBD2
CDR3nt: TGTGCCACCCAATCAGCGGGAGGGGCTAGCACAGATACGCAGTATTTT
CDR3aa: CATQSAGGASTDTQYF

j_gene: TRBJ1-4
v_gene: TRBV19
abundance: NA
d_gene: TRBD1
CDR3nt: TGTGCCACCTGTGAACAGGGGGGAGACGAAAAACTGTTTTTT
CDR3aa: CATCEQGGDEKLFF

j_gene: TRBJ1-2
v_gene: TRBV18
abundance: NA
d_gene: NA
CDR3nt: TGTGCCAGCTCACCCCCATCCGGGGTCTGGGGCTACACCTTC
CDR3aa: CASSPPSGVWGYTF

j_gene: TRBJ2-1
v_gene: TRBV29-1
abundance: NA
d_gene: NA
CDR3nt: TGCAGCGTTGTTCCAGGGTACAATGAGCAGTTCTTC
CDR3aa: CSVVPGYNEQFF

j_gene: TRBJ1-5
v_gene: TRBV5-6
abundance: NA
d_gene: NA
CDR3nt: TGTGCCAGCAGCTCCTTAACGGATCAGCCCCAGCATTTT
CDR3aa: CASSSLTDQPQHF

j_gene: TRBJ2-5
v_gene: TRBV5-6
abundance: NA
d_gene: NA
CDR3nt: TGTGCCAGCAGCTTTGTCCTTATAGAGACCCAGTACTTC
CDR3aa: CASSFVLIETQYF

j_gene: TRBJ2-1
v_gene: TRBV5-1
abundance: NA
d_gene: NA
CDR3nt: TGCGCCAGCAGCTCGTACAATGAGCAGTTCTTC
CDR3aa: CASSSYNEQFF

j_gene: TRBJ2-6
v_gene: TRBV5-1
abundance: NA
d_gene: TRBD1
CDR3nt: TGCGCCAGCAGCTCGGGGACAGGGGCCTCTGGGGCCAACGTCCTGACTTTC
CDR3aa: CASSSGTGASGANVLTF

j_gene: TRBJ2-3
v_gene: TRBV5-1
abundance: NA
d_gene: NA
CDR3nt: TGCGCCAGCAGCGTGGACACAGGCACAGATACGCAGTATTTT
CDR3aa: CASSVDTGTDTQYF

j_gene: TRBJ1-6
v_gene: TRBV3-1/TRBV3-2
abundance: NA
d_gene: NA
CDR3nt: TGTGCCAGCAGCGCGGTCCCATATAATTCACCCCTCCACTTT
CDR3aa: CASSAVPYNSPLHF